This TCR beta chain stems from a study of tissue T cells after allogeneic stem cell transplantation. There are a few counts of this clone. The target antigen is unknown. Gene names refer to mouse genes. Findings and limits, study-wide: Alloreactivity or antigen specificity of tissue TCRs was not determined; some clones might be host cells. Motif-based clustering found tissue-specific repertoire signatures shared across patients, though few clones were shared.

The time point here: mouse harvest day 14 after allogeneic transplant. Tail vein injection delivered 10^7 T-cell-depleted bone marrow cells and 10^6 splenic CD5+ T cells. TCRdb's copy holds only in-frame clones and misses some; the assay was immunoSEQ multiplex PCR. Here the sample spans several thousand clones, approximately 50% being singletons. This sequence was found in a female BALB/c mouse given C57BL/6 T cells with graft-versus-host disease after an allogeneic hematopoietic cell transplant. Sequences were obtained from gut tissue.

The CDR3 DNA, read in part, is TGTGCCAGCAGCCCCGGGACAGCTTCTGGAAATACGCTCTAT. Translation: CASSPGTASGNTLY. The whole CDR3 reads CASSPGTASGNTLYF. The V gene is TRBV5, the J gene TRBJ1-3, with 7 bases aligning to TRBD1. The CDR3 is cut off 1 residue early in the read; its end comes from the germline J gene. The CDR3 sequence is 15 residues long. V lost 4 bases, J lost 0 bases, and 3 bases stayed unmatched. The germline V gene encodes CDR1 LGHNA and CDR2 YNLKQL (reference sequence).